The 30 T cell receptor beta chains listed next were all sequenced from one sample in a study of tumor-infiltrating lymphocytes in oesophageal squamous cell carcinoma. One entry per CDR3 protein results from TCRdb running MiXCR on the PCR reads. The top ten hold under 20% of the sample, which has 15,000 to 20,000 distinct CDR3 sequences, roughly two fifths seen once. Sequenced: normal esophageal tissue next to the tumor. These receptors all stem from a female donor with esophageal squamous cell carcinoma.

This clonotype was observed at least ten times. This chain joins TRBV19 and TRBJ2-5, with D tentatively TRBD2 (5 bases). This CDR3 has 19 amino acids. V lost 5 bases and J 3 bases, leaving 28 bases between the germline ends. CDR1 is LNHDA, CDR2 SQIVND, per germline (reference sequence). CDR3 DNA sequence: TGTGCCAGTAGTCCCGTGGCTGGCTCGACTACCGCACGGAAAGAGACCCAGTACTTC. It is translated as CASSPVAGSTTARKETQYF.

The table lists this clonotype with many counts. The chain couples TRBV5-4 to TRBJ2-3; 8 nucleotides agree with TRBD1. Unmatched junction bases numbered 7, after V lost 4 bases and J lost 3 bases. CDR3 length: 15 residues. Germline V gene data show CDR1 as SGHNT and CDR2 as YYREEE (reference sequence). CDR3 region: CASSPPDRVTDTQYF. CDR3 sequence (DNA): TGTGCCAGCAGCCCGCCGGACAGGGTTACAGATACGCAGTATTTT.

This clonotype was seen at least ten times. CDR3 sequence reads: CASSPPLKGRTEAFF. CDR3 nucleotide sequence: TGTGCCAGCTCACCACCTCTGAAGGGTCGGACTGAAGCTTTCTTT. The chain joins TRBV18 to TRBJ1-1; unclear D gene. Trimming took 0 bases from V and 5 from J, leaving 13 bases between them. The CDR3 length is 15 residues. The germline gives CDR1 KGHSH, CDR2 LQKENI.

This clonotype occurred many times. The V and J genes are TRBV28 and TRBJ1-2, with D possibly TRBD1 on 5 matching bases. Germline V lookup: CDR1 MDHEN, CDR2 SYDVKM. The length of the CDR3 is 12 residues. Trimming took off 7 bases at V and 8 bases at J, with 14 bases between the two ends. The CDR3 spells CASTPGGWGYTF. The CDR3 nucleotides are TGTGCCAGCACCCCGGGGGGTTGGGGCTACACCTTC.

This clonotype was picked up many times. The chain couples TRBV6-1 to TRBJ2-7; 9 bases are a match to TRBD2. CDR3 length: 18 residues. The germline gives CDR1 MNHNS, CDR2 SASEGT. V trimming: 6 bases; J trimming: 4 bases; junction bases outside the gene matches: 19. In DNA form, the CDR3 reads TGTGCCAGCAGCCTTAAGGTCTTCAGCGGGGGGCGGGGGTACGAGCAGTACTTC. It codes for CASSLKVFSGGRGYEQYF.

A few counts support this clonotype. The V gene is TRBV24-1, the J gene TRBJ2-1; possible D gene TRBD1, 7 bases. The tail of the sequence fits TRBJ2-7 better, so the J call may be wrong. CDR1 and CDR2 (germline): KGHDR, SFDVKD. This CDR3 has 13 amino acids. The CDR3 DNA sequence: TGTGCCACCAGCCAGGGGGGACCCTACGAGCAGTACTTC. This sequence encodes CATSQGGPYEQYF.

There are many counts of this clonotype. This chain links TRBV28 with TRBJ1-4; 9 bases agree with TRBD1. Germline loops: CDR1 MDHEN, CDR2 SYDVKM. This CDR3 is 13 amino acids long. J lost 4 bases, V lost 6 bases, and 0 bases had no gene match. The CDR3 region is CASRDRGNEKLFF. Written as DNA, the CDR3 is TGTGCCAGCAGGGACAGGGGTAATGAAAAACTGTTTTTT. Full variable domain (missing parts from reference TRBV28 and TRBJ1-4): DVKVTQSSRYLVKRTGEKVFLECVQDMDHENMFWYRQDPGLGLRLIYFSYDVKMKEKGDIPEGYSVSREKKERFSLILESASTNQTSMYLCASRDRGNEKLFFGSGTQLSVL.

The chain links TRBV24-1 to TRBJ2-1; D perhaps matches TRBD2 (5 bases). CDR3 length equals 14 residues. Germline CDR1 KGHDR, CDR2 SFDVKD. V was cut by 5 bases and J by 8 bases, with 15 bases left in between. The CDR3 DNA is TGTGCCACCAGTGGGCGGGTAAGTAAGGATGAGCAGTTCTTC. Translation: CATSGRVSKDEQFF.

This rearrangement joins TRBV6-1 to TRBJ2-1, with D unresolved. The ends were cut back, 4 bases at V and 8 bases at J, with 15 bases in the middle. This CDR3 spans 14 amino acids. Looked up from germline, CDR1 is MNHNS and CDR2 is SASEGT. In nucleotides, the CDR3 is TGTGCCAGCAGTGCGACCTACAGTAACCATGAGCAGTTCTTC. This translates into CASSATYSNHEQFF.

This clonotype is termed medium-sized (0.01 to 0.1%). The V call is TRBV6-1, the J call TRBJ2-7; 10 nucleotides line up with TRBD1. From germline, CDR1 is MNHNS and CDR2 SASEGT. V was clipped by 6 bases and J by 5 bases; unmatched bases: 4. The CDR3 is 13 residues long. The chain's CDR3 is CASSRQGANEQYF. Here the CDR3 DNA reads TGTGCCAGCAGCAGACAGGGGGCCAACGAGCAGTACTTC.

In this sample, this clonotype is medium-sized. The chain has TRBV7-9 and TRBJ2-7, with no clear D. V was cut by 5 bases and J by 2 bases, with 4 bases left in between. Germline values: CDR1 SEHNR, CDR2 FQNEAQ (reference sequence). The CDR3 spans 11 residues. CDR3 loop: CASSDAYEQYF. The DNA of the CDR3 is TGTGCCAGCAGCGACGCCTACGAGCAGTACTTC.

This chain uses TRBV12-3 or TRBV12-4 with TRBJ1-1; maybe TRBD1 (5 bases). The V and J ends lost 8 bases and 1 base respectively, with 5 bases between them. The CDR3 covers 11 residues. In DNA form, the CDR3 reads TGTGCCAGCGGGGGGAACACTGAAGCTTTCTTT. Its protein is CASGGNTEAFF.

The chain is built from TRBV7-2 and TRBJ2-1, with D hard to call. The tail of the sequence fits TRBJ2-5 better, so the J call may be wrong. The CDR3 has 14 amino acids. The germline CDR1 and CDR2 sequences are SGHTA and FQGNSA. The CDR3 sequence is CASSLVNSQETQYF. The CDR3 bases are TGTGCCAGCAGCTTAGTCAACTCTCAAGAGACCCAGTACTTC.

Relative to its sample, this clonotype is medium-sized. V usage is TRBV7-6 and J usage is TRBJ2-5; the match to TRBD2 covers 7 bases. Germline CDR1 and CDR2: SGHVS and FNYEAQ. The CDR3 extends over 14 amino acids. Trimming removed 5 bases from V and 2 bases from J; junction bases left unmatched: 5. Here the CDR3 reads CASSPGTKQETQYF. DNA of the CDR3: TGTGCCAGCAGCCCCGGGACTAAACAAGAGACCCAGTACTTC.

This chain links TRBV19 with TRBJ2-1; 7 bases line up with TRBD1. Germline V CDR1 and CDR2: LNHDA, SQIVND (reference sequence). V shed 0 bases and J 1 base; nucleotides not matched to a gene: 6. The CDR3 is 17 amino acids. The CDR3 loop is CASSIDPGGSSYNEQFF. In nucleotides, the CDR3 is TGTGCCAGTAGTATAGACCCAGGGGGAAGTTCCTACAATGAGCAGTTCTTC. The full variable domain, with the rest looked up from reference TRBV19 and TRBJ2-1, is DGGITQSPKYLFRKEGQNVTLSCEQNLNHDAMYWYRQDPGQGLRLIYYSQIVNDFQKGDIAEGYSVSREKKESFPLTVTSAQKNPTAFYLCASSIDPGGSSYNEQFFGPGTRLTVL.

This clonotype is categorized as medium-sized (0.01 to 0.1%). This sequence joins TRBV7-9 and TRBJ2-7; 7 bases line up with TRBD1. This CDR3 has 15 residues. The trim removed 5 bases at V and 0 bases at J, leaving 7 bases unmatched. Germline V gives CDR1 SEHNR, CDR2 FQNEAQ (reference sequence). The CDR3 spells CASSADRAVSYEQYF. The CDR3 DNA reads as TGTGCCAGCAGCGCAGACAGGGCCGTCTCCTACGAGCAGTACTTC. Full variable domain (remainder filled in from reference TRBV7-9 and TRBJ2-7): DTGVSQNPRHKITKRGQNVTFRCDPISEHNRLYWYRQTLGQGPEFLTYFQNEAQLEKSRLLSDRFSAERPKGSFSTLEIQRTEQGDSAMYLCASSADRAVSYEQYFGPGTRLTVT.

In its sample, this clonotype was seen a few times. The chain employs TRBV7-6 and TRBJ2-3; D tentatively fits TRBD1 or TRBD2 (5 bases each). Deletions cut 1 base from V and 2 bases from J, with 7 bases between. The germline V gene encodes CDR1 SGHVS and CDR2 FNYEAQ. CDR3 length: 14 amino acids. The CDR3 region is CASSLGGATDTQYF. DNA for the CDR3: TGTGCCAGCAGCTTAGGAGGGGCCACAGATACGCAGTATTTT.

A remark on this clonotype: The CDR3 end shows no conserved phenylalanine or tryptophan, and so a read error is likely. No DNA is shown, since the ends of the CDR3 on it are uncertain; the CDR3 is the one TCRdb lists. This chain uses TRBV7-4 with TRBJ2-6; TRBD1, as called in the table, went unchecked against the DNA. With termini counted, the CDR3 has 19 amino acids. The germline CDR1 and CDR2 sequences are SGHVT and SQSDAQ. CDR3 region: CASSLGQDAFMNTEAFFGN.

The J gene is TRBJ2-4, the V gene TRBV11-2; D is undetermined. The DNA matches TRBJ2-5 better at its end, which makes the J call doubtful. Germline values: CDR1 SGHAT, CDR2 FQNNGV. The CDR3 runs to 13 residues. The CDR3 DNA reads TGTGCCAGCAGCTGGCTAAACGAAGAGACCCAGTACTTC. Residues: CASSWLNEETQYF.

The sample holds many counts of this clonotype. The chain recombines TRBV19 with TRBJ2-6; no reliable D call. CDR3 length equals 15 residues. Trimming shortened V by 3 bases and J by 4 bases, and 10 bases separated the two germline ends. Per germline, CDR1 LNHDA and CDR2 SQIVND (reference sequence). The CDR3 nucleotides are TGTGCCAGTAGTATTCGTAGGGCCGGGGCCAACGTCCTGACTTTC. It translates to CASSIRRAGANVLTF.

CDR3 sequence (DNA): TGTGCCACCAGCAGAGATGATGAGTTCAGTAATCAGCCCCAGCATTTT. As protein: CATSRDDEFSNQPQHF. This chain joins TRBV15 and TRBJ1-5; no definite D call. CDR3 length: 16 amino acids. Germline CDR1 is LNHNV and CDR2 is YYDKDF (reference sequence). V shed 0 bases and J shed 4 bases, with 13 bases lying between them.

This sequence joins TRBV28 and TRBJ2-7, with 7 bases aligning to TRBD1. CDR1 and CDR2 (germline): MDHEN, SYDVKM. This CDR3 contains 15 residues. The V and J ends lost 5 bases and 3 bases, in that order; junction bases with no gene match: 10. DNA for the CDR3: TGTGCCAGCAGTCGAAGGGGGCTAGCTCTCTACGAGCAGTACTTC. Translation: CASSRRGLALYEQYF.

The chain couples TRBV28 to TRBJ2-7; TRBD1 is a possible D gene (6 bases). The end of the DNA aligns better with TRBJ2-5, so the J call may be wrong. Germline assignment: CDR1 MDHEN and CDR2 SYDVKM. There are 14 residues in the CDR3. CDR3 sequence reads: CASSSGQFQETQYF. The DNA of the CDR3 is TGTGCCAGCAGTTCTGGACAGTTCCAAGAGACCCAGTACTTC.

This clonotype was seen a few times. At one boundary the junction diverges from the germline segment, which might be a read error. This chain connects TRBV7-6 to TRBJ1-1; D is unresolved. CDR3 size: 13 residues. The V gene's germline CDR1 is SGHVS and CDR2 FNYEAQ. The CDR3 reads CASSHGRDTEAFF. The CDR3 DNA is TGTGCTAGCAGCCACGGTAGAGACACTGAAGCTTTCTTT.

As regards this clonotype: A much more abundant neighbour one base away suggests this may be a read error. The gene calls are TRBV5-1 and TRBJ2-7, with D perhaps matching TRBD2 (5 bases). TRBJ2-1 matches the DNA end more closely, so the J call is doubtful. Germline CDR1 SGHRS, CDR2 YFSETQ. The CDR3 is made up of 15 amino acids. The CDR3 is CASSLVAHSSNEQFF. As DNA, the CDR3 is TGCGCCAGCAGCCTTGTAGCGCACTCCTCCAATGAGCAGTTCTTC.

This clonotype was counted ten times or more. The chain's CDR3 is CASSPDTMNTEAFF. Written as DNA, the CDR3 is TGTGCCAGCAGTCCGGACACAATGAACACTGAAGCTTTCTTT. This rearrangement joins TRBV11-3 to TRBJ1-1, with D possibly matching TRBD1 (5 bases). V was cut by 6 bases and J by 0 bases, with 11 bases left in between. The CDR3 length is 14 residues. The germline gives CDR1 SGHNT, CDR2 YENEEA. Full variable domain (rest looked up from reference TRBV11-3 and TRBJ1-1): EAGVVQSPRYKIIEKKQPVAFWCNPISGHNTLYWYLQNLGQGPELLIRYENEEAVDDSQLPKDRFSAERLKGVDSTLKIQPAELGDSAVYLCASSPDTMNTEAFFGQGTRLTVV.

The chain is built from TRBV10-2 and TRBJ2-3; D assignment may be TRBD1 or TRBD2 (5 bases each). The tail of the sequence fits TRBJ2-5 better, so the J call may be wrong. The germline CDR1 and CDR2 sequences are WSHSY and SAAADI. This CDR3 spans 14 amino acids. The CDR3 bases are TGCGCCAGCAGTGAGATGGGGACCGGAGAGACCCAGTACTTC. It is translated as CASSEMGTGETQYF.

The chain recombines TRBV2 with TRBJ2-1; D not certain. The CDR3 has 12 amino acids. Trimming took 4 bases from V and 8 from J, leaving 9 bases between them. Per germline, CDR1 SNHLY and CDR2 FYNNEI. The CDR3 DNA sequence: TGTGCCAGCAGTGGTAAGCCCGATGAGCAGTTCTTC. It is translated as CASSGKPDEQFF.

The rearrangement links TRBV24-1 to TRBJ2-7; weak D call: TRBD2 (5 bases). Trimming stripped 4 bases from V and 7 bases from J, with 10 bases between. The length of the CDR3 is 12 residues. Germline V gives CDR1 KGHDR, CDR2 SFDVKD. CDR3 region: CATSDLLGEQYF. The DNA of the CDR3 is TGTGCCACCAGTGACCTACTAGGAGAGCAGTACTTC.

This clonotype was counted a few times. The chain is built from TRBV2 and TRBJ1-2; no reliable D call. V was clipped by 1 base and J by 7 bases, with 7 bases between them. There are 12 residues in the CDR3. Germline V gives CDR1 SNHLY, CDR2 FYNNEI. The CDR3 DNA follows: TGTGCCAGCAGTGAAGTAGGGTTTGGCTACACCTTC. Protein sequence: CASSEVGFGYTF.